Shown below are 5 T cell receptor beta chains from a single sample sequenced in a study of blood T cell repertoires in COVID-19. Generated by immunoSEQ multiplex PCR, the TCRdb table keeps only in-frame clones and is missing some. The table lists some 75,000 clones, 90% of them singletons. The specimen sequenced was peripheral blood. These receptors were collected from a human donor in a cohort sampled during active COVID-19.

This sequence joins TRBV18 and TRBJ2-3; D might be TRBD2 (5 bases). The CDR3 consists of 13 residues. Germline assignment: CDR1 KGHSH and CDR2 LQKENI. Trimming cost V 6 bases and J 3 bases, with 10 bases left between them. The CDR3 nucleotides are TGTGCCAGCTCCCCTCGGGAAACAGATACGCAGTATTTT. Protein: CASSPRETDTQYF.

The chain recombines TRBV6-2 or TRBV6-3 with TRBJ2-3; 7 bases line up with TRBD2. This CDR3 region has 14 residues. Germline CDR1 MNHEY, CDR2 SVGEGT. Losses at the gene ends were 4 bases for V and 2 bases for J; bases not matched to a gene: 3. The CDR3 reads CASSLTSFTDTQYF. Here the CDR3 DNA reads TGTGCCAGCAGTTTGACTAGCTTCACAGATACGCAGTATTTT.

The chain recombines TRBV19 with TRBJ1-4, with TRBD1 identical over 8 bases. The CDR3 totals 17 residues. V dropped 5 bases and J dropped 3; count of bases not matched to a gene: 11. Germline loops: CDR1 LNHDA, CDR2 SQIVND (reference sequence). For the CDR3, the DNA is TGTGCCAGTAGTTCCGGACAGGGCATCTCGGCTAATGAAAAACTGTTTTTT. It translates to CASSSGQGISANEKLFF.

The chain has TRBV27 and TRBJ1-4; a weak D match, TRBD1 (5 bases). V was cut by 5 bases and J by 11 bases, with 24 bases left in between. This CDR3 has 16 amino acids. Germline CDR1 reads MNHEY; CDR2 reads SMNVEV (reference sequence). As DNA, the CDR3 is TGTGCCAGCAGTCTGGGACGGGGGTTCCTTGCAGGGAAACTGTTTTTT. This codes for CASSLGRGFLAGKLFF.

This chain joins TRBV7-8 and TRBJ2-2; D is undetermined. This CDR3 has 15 amino acids. Trimming left V 3 bases short and J 4 bases short, with 12 bases between. Germline CDR1 reads SGHVS; CDR2 reads FQNEAQ. CDR3: CASSFSASGTGELFF. The CDR3, as DNA: TGTGCCAGCAGCTTCTCTGCGTCGGGCACCGGGGAGCTGTTTTTT.